The rows below give T cell receptor beta chains drawn from one sample of a study of lung T cells in sarcoidosis with Löfgren's syndrome. TCRdb fed the reads into MiXCR, producing one record per CDR3 protein. The sample holds about 63,000 distinct CDR3 sequences, approximately 22% seen once. The specimen was CD4+ T cells from PBMCs. The receptors originated from a human donor with sarcoidosis (Löfgren's syndrome or another form), or a control subject (not recorded which). The CDR3 runs from the conserved cysteine through the conserved F or W. The D gene is left open where the match is weak. For some rows the clone size is stated as once, few or many, or as a class when expanded; others skip it.

TRBJ1-1 | many | TRBV20-1 | TRBD1 | CSVRQGAGAFF | TGCAGCGTTAGACAGGGCGCGGGAGCTTTCTTT
TRBJ1-4 | . | TRBV27 | . | CASRPGIVVQGRGEKLFF | TGTGCCAGCCGCCCCGGGATAGTAGTACAGGGAAGGGGTGAAAAGCTGTTTTTT
TRBJ2-1 | . | TRBV7-9 | . | CASSREHRSYNEQFF | TGTGCCAGCAGCCGAGAACATCGGTCTTACAATGAGCAGTTCTTC
TRBJ2-3 | . | TRBV7-2 | . | CASSLGRADTQYF | TGTGCCAGCAGCTTGGGACGGGCGGATACGCAGTATTTT
TRBJ2-7 | many | TRBV19 | TRBD2 | CASSGGDSGTAYEQYF | TGTGCCAGTAGTGGAGGTGATAGCGGGACCGCCTACGAGCAGTACTTC
TRBJ1-2 | many | TRBV28 | . | CASSLGSYGYTF | TGTGCCAGCAGTTTGGGTTCCTATGGCTACACCTTC
TRBJ2-7 | . | TRBV12-5 | . | CASGLTILEQYF | TGTGCTAGTGGTTTAACAATCCTCGAGCAGTACTTC
TRBJ1-5 | many | TRBV10-3 | . | CATGHNNQPQHF | TGTGCCACGGGACACAACAATCAGCCCCAGCATTTT
TRBJ2-5 | . | TRBV7-6 | . | CASSPQQGAQETQYF | TGTGCTAGCAGCCCTCAACAGGGCGCGCAAGAGACCCAGTACTTC
TRBJ2-3 | many | TRBV28 | . | CASSPVRGAPSTDTQYF | TGTGCCAGCAGTCCCGTCCGTGGGGCCCCTAGCACAGATACGCAGTATTTT
TRBJ2-3 | many | TRBV2 | . | CASSRDFKDTQYF | TGTGCCAGCAGTCGTGATTTCAAAGATACGCAGTATTTT
TRBJ2-6 | many | TRBV4-2 | . | CASSPHESGANVLTF | TGTGCCAGCAGCCCACATGAGTCTGGGGCCAACGTCCTGACTTTC
TRBJ1-6 | many | TRBV2 | . | CASSDNNSPLHF | TGTGCCAGCAGTGACAATAATTCACCCCTCCACTTT
TRBJ2-5 | many | TRBV6-1 | TRBD1 | CASSRGRTGGIETQYF | TGTGCCAGCAGTCGGGGGAGGACAGGGGGTATTGAGACCCAGTACTTC
TRBJ1-2 | . | TRBV10-1 | TRBD1 | CASRGQGGYTF | TGCGCCAGCCGGGGACAGGGTGGCTACACCTTC
TRBJ2-3 | . | TRBV6-1 | TRBD2 | CASSEASGGAYTQYF | TGCGCCAGCAGTGAAGCTAGCGGGGGGGCATATACGCAGTATTTT
TRBJ2-5 | . | TRBV18 | TRBD1 | CASSPVTGDVQETQYF | TGTGCCAGCTCACCAGTTACAGGGGACGTCCAAGAGACCCAGTACTTC
TRBJ2-3 | many | TRBV6-6 | . | CASSYLGRGRGTDTQYF | TGTGCCAGCAGTTACTTGGGTAGGGGGAGAGGCACAGATACGCAGTATTTT
TRBJ2-3 | few | TRBV12-3/TRBV12-4 | . | CASSFGSGPSTDTQYF | TGTGCCAGCAGTTTTGGGTCAGGGCCTAGCACAGATACGCAGTATTTT
TRBJ2-5 | . | TRBV7-2 | . | CASSLARDIARGTQYF | TGTGCCAGCAGCTTAGCGAGGGATATAGCCCGGGGGACCCAGTACTTC
TRBJ1-6 | many | TRBV20-1 | . | CSAATQVVYNSPLHF | TGCAGTGCCGCGACACAGGTTGTCTATAATTCACCCCTCCACTTT
TRBJ2-5 | . | TRBV7-9 | . | CASSLDRTLYQETQYF | TGTGCCAGCAGCTTAGATCGCACGTTGTACCAAGAGACCCAGTACTTC
TRBJ1-6 | . | TRBV28 | . | CASSLRSSYNSPLHF | TGTGCCAGCAGTTTACGGAGCTCCTATAATTCACCCCTCCACTTT
TRBJ2-1 | many | TRBV24-1 | TRBD1 | CATSEMDRGQGEQFF | TGTGCCACCAGTGAAATGGACAGGGGGCAGGGTGAGCAGTTCTTC
TRBJ1-2 | medium-sized | TRBV27 | . | CASSFRQNYGYTF | TGTGCCAGCAGTTTCAGACAGAACTATGGCTACACCTTC
TRBJ2-2 | many | TRBV20-1 | TRBD2 | CSARAGLAGAGGELFF | TGCAGTGCTAGAGCCGGACTAGCGGGAGCCGGCGGGGAGCTGTTTTTT
TRBJ1-6 | few | TRBV5-4 | . | CASGGPSSYNSPLHF | TGTGCCAGCGGGGGGCCCAGCTCCTATAATTCACCCCTCCACTTT
TRBJ2-3 | many | TRBV20-1 | . | CSAAPTSGLADTQYF | TGCAGTGCCGCCCCCACTAGTGGTTTAGCAGATACGCAGTATTTT
TRBJ2-5 | many | TRBV6-1 | . | CASSGGPTETQYF | TGTGCCAGCAGTGGAGGCCCTACGGAGACCCAGTACTTC
TRBJ1-1 | few | TRBV7-9 | . | CASSFGQTNTEAFF | TGTGCCAGCAGCTTCGGACAAACGAACACTGAAGCTTTCTTT
TRBJ2-1 | many | TRBV6-1 | . | CASSDVVLLSNEQFF | TGTGCCAGCAGTGATGTAGTGTTGTTGAGCAATGAGCAGTTCTTC
TRBJ2-2 | . | TRBV20-1 | TRBD1 | CSATDRAVGELFF | TGCAGTGCAACGGACAGGGCGGTGGGGGAGCTGTTTTTT
TRBJ2-1 | many | TRBV20-1 | TRBD2 | CSARASGGPGNEQFF | TGCAGTGCTAGAGCTTCGGGGGGGCCCGGCAATGAGCAGTTCTTC
TRBJ2-2 | many | TRBV28 | . | CASRNPGELFF | TGTGCCAGCAGGAATCCCGGGGAGCTGTTTTTT
TRBJ1-5 | few | TRBV3-1 | TRBD1 | CASSQATGVSQHF | TGTGCCAGCAGCCAAGCTACAGGGGTGTCCCAGCATTTT
TRBJ1-1 | few | TRBV18 | . | CASSPQAYPAGEAFF | TGTGCCAGCTCACCACAGGCCTACCCAGCGGGTGAAGCTTTCTTT
TRBJ2-1 | many | TRBV27 | TRBD2 | CASSLDLPGGARNEQFF | TGTGCCAGCAGTCTGGACCTCCCGGGGGGGGCCAGGAATGAGCAGTTCTTC
TRBJ2-5 | many | TRBV28 | TRBD2 | CASSSPGTSFETQYF | TGTGCCAGCAGTTCCCCCGGGACTAGTTTTGAGACCCAGTACTTC
TRBJ1-3 | . | TRBV3-1 | . | CASKEGGQYTIYF | TGTGCCAGCAAGGAGGGGGGGCAATACACCATATATTTT
TRBJ2-1 | . | TRBV6-5 | . | CANRKRWGSIYNEQLF | TGTGCCAACAGGAAAAGGTGGGGGAGCATATACAATGAGCAGCTCTTC
TRBJ1-6 | few | TRBV10-3 | . | CAISEGGFGSPLHF | TGTGCCATCAGTGAGGGGGGTTTCGGTTCACCCCTCCACTTT
TRBJ2-5 | many | TRBV20-1 | TRBD1 | CSAKAPRAGGPGETQYF | TGCAGTGCTAAGGCCCCCCGGGCAGGGGGCCCCGGGGAGACCCAGTACTTC
TRBJ1-1 | many | TRBV28 | TRBD1 | CASSFRGQGSGAFF | TGTGCCAGCAGTTTTAGGGGACAGGGGAGCGGAGCTTTCTTT